The 32 T cell receptor beta chains given below trace back to one sample, sequenced in a study of T cell repertoires in ileal Crohn's disease. Using immunoSEQ multiplex PCR, the repertoire was profiled, and TCRdb retains in-frame clones only, with some absent. The sample consists of approximately 17,000 clones, around 78% of them appearing once. The sequencing input was ileal tissue. Receptor source: an adult with Crohn's disease.

V usage is TRBV6-5 and J usage is TRBJ1-2; unclear D gene. Germline V gene sequence: CDR1 MNHEY, CDR2 SVGAGI. Between the trimmed V and J ends, which lost 4 bases and 8 bases, there was a span of 8 bases. The CDR3 runs to 11 residues. CDR3 sequence reads: CASSSTGGYTF. The CDR3 DNA follows: TGTGCCAGCAGTTCCACGGGGGGCTACACCTTC.

The chain uses TRBV27 and TRBJ2-2, with 9 bases that match TRBD1. Germline loops: CDR1 MNHEY, CDR2 SMNVEV (reference sequence). J gave up 6 bases and V 3 bases, and 8 bases lay outside the gene matches. This CDR3 has 16 residues. The CDR3 DNA reads TGTGCCAGCAGTTTCCGGGACAGGGTGTATTCCGGGGAGCTGTTTTTT. This translates into CASSFRDRVYSGELFF.

The chain links TRBV19 to TRBJ1-5; 7 bases are shared with TRBD1. V trimming: 9 bases; J trimming: 5 bases; junction bases outside the gene matches: 4. The CDR3 runs 12 residues. Germline loops: CDR1 LNHDA, CDR2 SQIVND (reference sequence). The CDR3 region has the DNA TGTGCCAGCAGCACAGGGGATCAGCCCCAGCATTTT. This codes for CASSTGDQPQHF.

This rearrangement joins TRBV9 to TRBJ2-5; the D gene is possibly TRBD1 (6 bases). The germline V and J ends were trimmed by 4 bases and 2 bases, with 9 bases remaining between them. The CDR3 consists of 13 residues. CDR1 and CDR2 (germline): SGDLS, YYNGEE. CDR3 DNA sequence: TGTGCCAGCAGCTCAGGACAGCAAGAGACCCAGTACTTC. Translating it yields CASSSGQQETQYF.

In regard to this clone: Additional DNA sequences in this sample encode the identical CDR3. The chain combines TRBV5-1 with TRBJ1-4; D is uncertain. This CDR3 region has 14 residues. The germline V gene has CDR1 SGHRS and CDR2 YFSETQ. The V and J ends lost 1 base and 7 bases respectively, with 11 bases between them. CDR3 DNA sequence: TGCGCCAGCAGCTTGAGTACAGCTTCTGAAAAACTGTTTTTT. Protein sequence: CASSLSTASEKLFF. Full variable domain (rest looked up from reference TRBV5-1 and TRBJ1-4): KAGVTQTPRYLIKTRGQQVTLSCSPISGHRSVSWYQQTPGQGLQFLFEYFSETQRNKGNFPGRFSGRQFSNSRSEMNVSTLELGDSALYLCASSLSTASEKLFFGSGTQLSVL.

This clone was seen a handful of times. The chain uses TRBV6-5 and TRBJ2-5; 9 nucleotides line up with TRBD2. Germline CDR1 reads MNHEY; CDR2 reads SVGAGI. V lost 0 bases, J lost 7 bases, and 3 bases stayed unmatched. There are 14 residues in the CDR3. CDR3 in amino acids: CASSYSRGGGTQYF. The DNA of the CDR3 is TGTGCCAGCAGTTACTCGCGGGGGGGCGGGACCCAGTACTTC.

V and J are TRBV5-1 and TRBJ2-7; 13 bases match TRBD2. CDR1 is SGHRS and CDR2 is YFSETQ in the germline V gene. V lost 4 bases to trimming and J lost 4 bases; unmatched junction nucleotides: 5. The CDR3 sequence is 15 residues long. DNA of the CDR3: TGCGCCAGCAGCCAACTAGCGGGGGGGACTTACGAGCAGTACTTC. Translation: CASSQLAGGTYEQYF.

This clone has a handful of counts. V usage is TRBV21-1 and J usage is TRBJ2-2; TRBD1 is the table's D call and was not checked against the DNA. TRBV21-1 has pseudogene status. The CDR3 spans 13 residues. The CDR3, as DNA: TGTGCCAGCGACAGGGCCTGGGCCGGGGAGCTGTTTTTT. Amino acids: CASDRAWAGELFF.

V is TRBV30 and J is TRBJ2-7; 9 nucleotides line up with TRBD2. J gave up 4 bases and V 2 bases, and 6 bases lay outside the gene matches. This CDR3 has 14 residues. The germline gives CDR1 GTSNPN, CDR2 SVGIG (reference sequence). CDR3 sequence (DNA): TGTGCCTGGAGTCCGGGACTAGCCTTATACGAGCAGTACTTC. Protein product: CAWSPGLALYEQYF.

The chain recombines TRBV4-1 with TRBJ2-7; 12 bases are shared with TRBD1. The CDR3 runs 16 residues. With V trimmed by 3 bases and J by 1 base, 4 bases remained unmatched. Looked up from germline, CDR1 is MGHRA and CDR2 is YSYEKL. The CDR3 nucleotides are TGCGCCAGCAGCCACGCGGGACAGGGGGCTTCCTACGAGCAGTACTTC. The encoded protein is CASSHAGQGASYEQYF.

V usage is TRBV7-2 and J usage is TRBJ2-7; perhaps TRBD2 as D (5 bases). CDR3 length: 13 residues. From germline, CDR1 is SGHTA and CDR2 FQGNSA. Trimming stripped 2 bases from V and 2 bases from J, with 7 bases between. The CDR3 here is CASSLRGTYEQYF. Written as DNA, the CDR3 is TGTGCCAGCAGCTTACGGGGAACCTACGAGCAGTACTTC. Supplemented by reference TRBV7-2 and TRBJ2-7, the full variable domain reads GAGVSQSPSNKVTEKGKDVELRCDPISGHTALYWYRQSLGQGLEFLIYFQGNSAPDKSGLPSDRFSAERTGGSVSTLTIQRTQQEDSAVYLCASSLRGTYEQYFGPGTRLTVT.

The CDR3 region has the DNA TGTGCCAGCAGGGGACAGGGGCTTCGGCAGTACTTC. This gives the protein CASRGQGLRQYF. V usage is TRBV2 and J usage is TRBJ2-7; 10 bases fit TRBD1. The germline V gene has CDR1 SNHLY and CDR2 FYNNEI. The CDR3 covers 12 residues. Trimming cost V 6 bases and J 9 bases; bases outside gene matches: 5.

V usage is TRBV5-6 and J usage is TRBJ1-3; 9 bases align to TRBD1. CDR3 size: 16 residues. J was trimmed by 2 bases and V by 2 bases; bases with no gene match: 5. Germline V CDR1 and CDR2: SGHDT, YYEEEE. The DNA of the CDR3 is TGTGCCAGCAGCTTTAGGACAGGGGTGACTGGAAACACCATATATTTT. As protein: CASSFRTGVTGNTIYF.

The chain carries TRBV6-1 and TRBJ2-7; perhaps TRBD1 as D (6 bases). The CDR3 length is 14 residues. The germline gives CDR1 MNHNS, CDR2 SASEGT. The V and J ends lost 5 bases and 2 bases respectively, with 13 bases between them. In nucleotides, the CDR3 is TGTGCCAGCAGTTCTACCGGGACACCCTACGAGCAGTACTTC. It translates to CASSSTGTPYEQYF.

In DNA form, the CDR3 reads TGTGCCAGCAGTGACCCAGGACAGGGAAGGGAGACCCAGTACTTC. It encodes CASSDPGQGRETQYF. The chain has TRBV25-1 and TRBJ2-5; 8 bases match TRBD1. The ends lost 3 bases at V and 5 bases at J; junction bases unmatched: 8. The CDR3 covers 15 residues. The V gene's germline CDR1 is MGHDK and CDR2 SYGVNS.

The chain is built from TRBV7-8 and TRBJ2-2; 7 bases line up with TRBD1. Germline V lookup: CDR1 SGHVS, CDR2 FQNEAQ. CDR3 size: 16 residues. With 5 bases clipped from V and 3 bases from J, the junction kept 9 bases outside the gene matches. CDR3 residues: CASSTRQGVYTGELFF. In nucleotides, the CDR3 is TGTGCCAGCAGCACAAGACAGGGTGTCTACACCGGGGAGCTGTTTTTT.

This chain links TRBV25-1 with TRBJ1-6, with a tentative D call TRBD1 (5 bases). The CDR3 has 15 residues. Trimming cost V 6 bases and J 0 bases, with 9 bases left between them. Looked up from germline, CDR1 is MGHDK and CDR2 is SYGVNS. The chain's CDR3 is CASSHRSSYNSPLHF. DNA for the CDR3: TGTGCCAGCAGCCACAGGAGCTCCTATAATTCACCCCTCCACTTT.

The chain recombines TRBV5-4 with TRBJ2-7; D might be TRBD1 (5 bases). Germline CDR1 SGHNT, CDR2 YYREEE (reference sequence). V was trimmed by 2 bases and J by 2 bases, leaving 23 bases between them. The CDR3 extends over 18 amino acids. Here the CDR3 reads CASSFDLQGIGQTYEQYF. The CDR3 nucleotides read TGTGCCAGCAGCTTTGACCTCCAGGGCATCGGGCAGACCTACGAGCAGTACTTC. The variable domain in full, completed from reference TRBV5-4 and TRBJ2-7, reads ETGVTQSPTHLIKTRGQQVTLRCSSQSGHNTVSWYQQALGQGPQFIFQYYREEENGRGNFPPRFSGLQFPNYSSELNVNALELDDSALYLCASSFDLQGIGQTYEQYFGPGTRLTVT.

The V call is TRBV6-4, the J call TRBJ2-3; D not certain. CDR3 length equals 16 residues. Germline CDR1 reads MRHNA; CDR2 reads SNTAGT. The ends were cut back, 1 base at V and 2 bases at J, with 13 bases in the middle. Here the CDR3 DNA reads TGTGCCAGCAGTGACTTTAAACAGAGCCCCACAGATACGCAGTATTTT. It translates to CASSDFKQSPTDTQYF.

This chain uses TRBV18 with TRBJ1-5; 12 bases agree with TRBD1. V lost 3 bases and J lost 8; bases outside the gene matches: 11. Per the germline V gene, CDR1 is KGHSH and CDR2 is LQKENI. The CDR3 totals 17 residues. This CDR3 is CASSPGAGTGGLEPQHF. CDR3 sequence (DNA): TGTGCCAGCTCACCGGGGGCTGGGACAGGGGGCTTAGAGCCCCAGCATTTT. The full variable domain, its missing parts supplied by reference TRBV18 and TRBJ1-5, is NAGVMQNPRHLVRRRGQEARLRCSPMKGHSHVYWYRQLPEEGLKFMVYLQKENIIDESGMPKERFSAEFPKEGPSILRIQQVVRGDSAAYFCASSPGAGTGGLEPQHFGDGTRLSIL.

The V call is TRBV4-3, the J call TRBJ2-7; 8 nucleotides line up with TRBD1. The CDR3 has 18 amino acids. V was pared by 0 bases and J by 2 bases, with 12 bases of the junction left unmatched. The germline CDR1 and CDR2 sequences are LGHNA and YSLEER. The CDR3 here is CASSQDPQRGTGPYEQYF. The CDR3 DNA is TGCGCCAGCAGCCAAGATCCCCAAAGAGGGACAGGACCCTACGAGCAGTACTTC.

This chain uses TRBV7-3 with TRBJ1-2; D gene ambiguous. Per the germline V gene, CDR1 is SGHTA and CDR2 is FQGTGA. CDR3 length: 13 amino acids. V was cut by 2 bases and J by 8 bases, with 12 bases left in between. The CDR3 region has the DNA TGTGCCAGCAGCTTACAGGTCACGGGGGGCTACACCTTC. Translation: CASSLQVTGGYTF.

The chain combines TRBV19 with TRBJ1-2; 8 bases are shared with TRBD1. In germline, CDR1 is LNHDA, CDR2 SQIVND (reference sequence). V lost 6 bases and J lost 8; bases outside the gene matches: 11. This CDR3 is built from 14 residues. The CDR3, as DNA: TGTGCCAGTAGGGATCGGGGGACAGGCTTCGGCTACACCTTC. Translated, it gives CASRDRGTGFGYTF. The full variable domain, rest sourced from reference TRBV19 and TRBJ1-2, is DGGITQSPKYLFRKEGQNVTLSCEQNLNHDAMYWYRQDPGQGLRLIYYSQIVNDFQKGDIAEGYSVSREKKESFPLTVTSAQKNPTAFYLCASRDRGTGFGYTFGSGTRLTVV.

The rearrangement joins TRBV4-1 to TRBJ1-3, with D unresolved. CDR3 size: 15 residues. Trimming pared 0 bases from V and 4 bases from J, leaving 10 bases between. The germline V gene has CDR1 MGHRA and CDR2 YSYEKL. The CDR3 loop is CASSQESPRGNTIYF. The CDR3 DNA is TGCGCCAGCAGCCAAGAATCGCCGAGGGGAAACACCATATATTTT.

The J gene is TRBJ1-3, the V gene TRBV6-6, with 7 positions matching TRBD1. V was pared by 6 bases and J by 1 base, with 9 bases of the junction left unmatched. CDR1 is MNHNY and CDR2 is SVGAGI in the germline V gene (reference sequence). The CDR3 runs 16 residues. CDR3 in DNA: TGTGCCAGCAGATACATACAGGGGCTTTCTGGAAACACCATATATTTT. It codes for CASRYIQGLSGNTIYF.

This clone was observed a handful of times. The chain couples TRBV6-6 to TRBJ1-5, with TRBD1 matching 8 bases. The V gene's germline CDR1 is MNHNY and CDR2 SVGAGI (reference sequence). CDR3 length: 15 residues. The V segment lost 5 bases and the J segment 5 bases; nucleotides outside the gene matches: 8. CDR3 region: CASSPRGLEDQPQHF. The CDR3 bases are TGTGCCAGCAGTCCCAGGGGGCTAGAGGATCAGCCCCAGCATTTT.

This clone came up a few times. V and J are TRBV7-9 and TRBJ1-4; D is perhaps TRBD1 (5 bases). V was shortened by 1 base and J by 7 bases, with 13 bases between the two germline ends. The CDR3 is 15 residues long. Germline CDR1 SEHNR, CDR2 FQNEAQ (reference sequence). The CDR3 here is CASSLGGTESEKLFF. CDR3 nucleotide sequence: TGTGCCAGCAGCTTAGGCGGGACGGAGTCTGAAAAACTGTTTTTT.

This chain links TRBV7-2 with TRBJ2-7; 7 bases are a match to TRBD1. Germline V CDR1 and CDR2: SGHTA, FQGNSA. CDR3 length equals 18 residues. The V and J ends lost 1 base and 1 base, in that order; junction bases with no gene match: 13. The CDR3 spells CASSLVPREGQNSYEQYF. The CDR3 region has the DNA TGTGCCAGCAGCTTAGTGCCGCGTGAGGGACAGAATTCCTACGAGCAGTACTTC.

The CDR3 region has the DNA TGTGCCAGCACCGAAAACCAGGGGTACACTGAAGCTTTCTTT. Amino acid sequence: CASTENQGYTEAFF. V usage is TRBV2 and J usage is TRBJ1-1, with a weak D call TRBD1 (6 bases). The CDR3 consists of 14 residues. Looked up from germline, CDR1 is SNHLY and CDR2 is FYNNEI. V was clipped by 7 bases and J by 3 bases, with 15 bases between them.

The V and J genes are TRBV9 and TRBJ1-3; 8 bases are shared with TRBD1. CDR1 is SGDLS and CDR2 is YYNGEE in the germline V gene. The CDR3 is 15 amino acids. The V segment lost 3 bases and the J segment 0 bases; nucleotides outside the gene matches: 2. CDR3 nucleotide sequence: TGTGCCAGCAGCGGGACAGGGAACTCTGGAAACACCATATATTTT. As protein: CASSGTGNSGNTIYF. Full variable domain (missing parts from reference TRBV9 and TRBJ1-3): DSGVTQTPKHLITATGQRVTLRCSPRSGDLSVYWYQQSLDQGLQFLIQYYNGEERAKGNILERFSAQQFPDLHSELNLSSLELGDSALYFCASSGTGNSGNTIYFGEGSWLTVV.

The rearrangement uses TRBV4-2 and TRBJ2-2; D gene unclear. Per the germline V gene, CDR1 is LGHNA and CDR2 is YNFKEQ. The V end lost 2 bases, the J end lost 1 base, and 5 bases lay between the germline ends. This CDR3 has 14 amino acids. CDR3 DNA sequence: TGTGCCAGCAGCCAAACTTTGAACACCGGGGAGCTGTTTTTT. This gives the protein CASSQTLNTGELFF.

The rearrangement uses TRBV6-1 and TRBJ1-2; no clear D gene. The germline CDR1 and CDR2 sequences are MNHNS and SASEGT. Trimming shortened V by 3 bases and J by 0 bases, and 8 bases separated the two germline ends. CDR3 length: 14 amino acids. In DNA form, the CDR3 reads TGTGCCAGCAGTGACCCGGGAACTAACTATGGCTACACCTTC. Residues: CASSDPGTNYGYTF.